The present entry profiles one TCR beta chain with its context. Its antigen remains unidentified. The table came from immunoSEQ multiplex PCR; TCRdb's copy has only in-frame clones and leaves some out. The top ten hold 2.6% of the sample, which has 85,000 to 95,000 clones, around 90% seen once. This sample was taken from a study of OX40 agonist ivuxolimab in advanced cancers. General observations from the study: Partial responders receiving 0.1-3.0 mg/kg showed among the lowest clonal expansion.

The sequencing used CD4+ or CD8+ T cells sorted from blood, collected in a trial of the OX40 agonist ivuxolimab. This TCR was recovered from an adult with an advanced solid tumor such as melanoma, head and neck, liver or kidney cancer.

The CDR3 region has the DNA TGTGCCAGCAGTGATGGTGGTAGCGGGAGGGACGGGGAGCTGTTTTTT. Protein sequence: CASSDGGSGRDGELFF. The chain links TRBV6-1 to TRBJ2-2, with 11 positions matching TRBD2. The germline V gene has CDR1 MNHNS and CDR2 SASEGT. The CDR3 is 16 residues long. Germline trimming cut 3 bases from V and 7 bases from J; bases unmatched to any gene: 7.